This T cell receptor beta chain was retrieved from a study of lymphopenia after photon versus proton radiotherapy. Profiling relied on immunoSEQ multiplex PCR, and the TCRdb table lists in-frame clones only, not all of them. Of 29,000 or so clones in the sample, 87% were seen once. Trimming removed 1 base at V and 3 bases at J, with 9 bases between. The CDR3 has 15 residues. Germline assignment: CDR1 SNHLY and CDR2 FYNNEI. The receptor comes from a woman aged 55-70 years with cholangiocarcinoma. Some clones in this sample may be carry-over from other donors' samples. The sample consisted of peripheral blood, taken from a patient treated with proton-based radiotherapy. This rearrangement joins TRBV2 to TRBJ1-4; a weak D match, TRBD1 (5 bases). In DNA, the CDR3 is TGTGCCAGCAGTGAAGGGGGACCTTCTAATGAAAAACTGTTTTTT. This sequence encodes CASSEGGPSNEKLFF.